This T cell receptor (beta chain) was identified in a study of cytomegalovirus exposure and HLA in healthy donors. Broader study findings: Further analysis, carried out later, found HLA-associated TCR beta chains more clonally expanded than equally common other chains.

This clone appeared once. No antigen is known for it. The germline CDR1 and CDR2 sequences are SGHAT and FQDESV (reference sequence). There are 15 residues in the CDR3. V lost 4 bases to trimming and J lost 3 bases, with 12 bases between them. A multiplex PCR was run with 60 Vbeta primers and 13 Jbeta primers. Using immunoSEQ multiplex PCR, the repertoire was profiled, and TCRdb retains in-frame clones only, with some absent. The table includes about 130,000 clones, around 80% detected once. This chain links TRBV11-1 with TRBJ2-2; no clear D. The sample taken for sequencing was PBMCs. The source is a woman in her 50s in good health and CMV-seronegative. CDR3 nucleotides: TGTGCCAGCAGCTCACCCGGGTGGCACACCGGGGAGCTGTTTTTT. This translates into CASSSPGWHTGELFF.